This entry lists 13 T cell receptor beta chains sequenced from one sample in a study of T cell repertoires in cytomegalovirus infection. Each CDR3 protein gets one entry after TCRdb re-called the reads with MiXCR. The data show 250,000 to 300,000 distinct CDR3 sequences, with about a sixth seen just once and less than 50% held by the top ten. Material for sequencing was CD8+ T cells from PBMCs. The receptors come from a human donor in good health (CMV status not recorded). Some clones in this sample may be carry-over from other donors' samples.

Ten or more counts support this clonotype. The V gene is TRBV7-2, the J gene TRBJ2-1; 7 bases line up with TRBD2. Looked up from germline, CDR1 is SGHTA and CDR2 is FQGNSA. The CDR3 sequence is 16 residues long. Trimming at V came to 1 base and at J to 6 bases, leaving 9 bases not matched to a gene. CDR3 in DNA: TGTGCCAGCAGCTTAGACGAAGCGGGGCCCCTCAATGAGCAGTTCTTC. This codes for CASSLDEAGPLNEQFF.

This clonotype was recorded a few times. V and J are TRBV6-2 or TRBV6-3 and TRBJ2-3; D might be TRBD1 (7 bases). The CDR3 totals 14 residues. CDR1 is MNHEY, CDR2 SVGEGT, per germline. Trimming left V 5 bases short and J 3 bases short, with 12 bases between. The CDR3 nucleotides read TGTGCCAGCAGTCAGGGGGGCTGGACAGATACGCAGTATTTT. Amino acid sequence: CASSQGGWTDTQYF.

This clonotype was seen ten or more times. The chain joins TRBV5-1 to TRBJ2-7, with D possibly TRBD2 on 6 matching bases. The CDR3 length is 14 residues. Germline V gene data show CDR1 as SGHRS and CDR2 as YFSETQ. V lost 6 bases, J lost 6 bases, and 19 bases lay in between. The CDR3 protein is CASTPAGGFSEQYF. CDR3 coding DNA: TGCGCCAGCACCCCGGCCGGGGGTTTCAGCGAGCAGTACTTC.

This clonotype appeared a few times. The V call is TRBV27, the J call TRBJ2-1; perhaps TRBD2 as D (6 bases). The CDR3 sequence is 13 residues long. V was shortened by 6 bases and J by 9 bases, with 15 bases between the two germline ends. In germline, CDR1 is MNHEY, CDR2 SMNVEV (reference sequence). CDR3 protein: CASSPSGTGEQFF. CDR3 in DNA: TGTGCCAGCAGCCCGTCAGGGACTGGTGAGCAGTTCTTC.

With regard to this clonotype: A much larger clone differs from this one at a single base, so this may be a read error. The CDR3 nucleotides read TGTGCCAGCAGCCGGACAGGCTACGAGCAGTACTTC. It translates to CASSRTGYEQYF. The chain carries TRBV13 and TRBJ2-7; TRBD1 matches at 7 bases. CDR1 and CDR2 from the germline V gene are PRHDT and FYEKMQ (reference sequence). This CDR3 comprises 12 residues. The V and J ends lost 5 bases and 3 bases, in that order; junction bases with no gene match: 1.

This clonotype occurred a few times. The rearrangement uses TRBV7-9 and TRBJ2-5; TRBD1 aligns across 9 bases. V was pared by 1 base and J by 2 bases, with 8 bases of the junction left unmatched. Germline CDR1 is SEHNR and CDR2 is FQNEAQ (reference sequence). The CDR3 has 17 amino acids. The CDR3 loop reads CASSLVRGTGRQETQYF. The CDR3 DNA sequence: TGTGCCAGCAGCTTAGTCCGCGGGACAGGGCGGCAAGAGACCCAGTACTTC.

This clonotype occurred a few times. The chain uses TRBV20-1 and TRBJ2-7; D may match TRBD1 or TRBD2 (6 bases each). Trimming took off 0 bases at V and 7 bases at J, with 25 bases between the two ends. The germline CDR1 and CDR2 sequences are DFQATT and SNEGSKA (reference sequence). The CDR3 extends over 17 amino acids. In nucleotides, the CDR3 is TGCAGTGCTAGAGAGAGAGGGCCGGGGGCGGACTTCCGGGAGCAGTACTTC. Its protein is CSARERGPGADFREQYF.

At least ten counts were recorded for this clonotype. V and J are TRBV11-2 and TRBJ2-1; D might be TRBD1 (5 bases). V was pared by 1 base and J by 10 bases, with 17 bases between. This CDR3 has 15 residues. Per the germline V gene, CDR1 is SGHAT and CDR2 is FQNNGV. Here the CDR3 DNA reads TGTGCCAGCAGCTTAGTAAGCTCCCAGGGTAGGGAGCAGTTCTTC. Its protein is CASSLVSSQGREQFF.

This clonotype was picked up many times. This chain's CDR3 is CASSLLEASPYNEQFF. CDR3 coding DNA: TGTGCCAGCAGCTTATTGGAGGCTAGCCCCTACAATGAGCAGTTCTTC. The chain combines TRBV7-8 with TRBJ2-1; possibly TRBD2 for D (5 bases). The CDR3 has 16 residues. The V and J ends lost 2 bases and 2 bases respectively, with 13 bases between them. Germline-derived CDR1 and CDR2 are SGHVS and FQNEAQ.

The gene calls are TRBV29-1 and TRBJ2-1; the D gene is possibly TRBD2 (6 bases). The CDR3 runs to 12 residues. The germline V gene has CDR1 SQVTM and CDR2 ANQGSEA. Between the trimmed V and J ends, which lost 2 bases and 9 bases, there was a span of 11 bases. The CDR3 sequence is CSVERLGGEQFF. The CDR3 nucleotides are TGCAGCGTTGAAAGACTAGGCGGTGAGCAGTTCTTC.

The chain employs TRBV5-1 and TRBJ2-5; D possibly corresponds to TRBD1 (6 bases). The CDR3 runs to 14 residues. Germline assignment: CDR1 SGHRS and CDR2 YFSETQ. The ends were cut back, 3 bases at V and 2 bases at J, with 11 bases in the middle. CDR3 residues: CASSSGQPQETQYF. The CDR3 nucleotides read TGCGCCAGCAGCTCCGGACAGCCGCAAGAGACCCAGTACTTC.

The sample holds a few counts of this clonotype. This chain uses TRBV28 with TRBJ1-1; 7 bases are a match to TRBD1. Germline V gene lookup returns CDR1 MDHEN and CDR2 SYDVKM. V gave up 7 bases and J gave up 2 bases; unmatched junction bases: 7. The CDR3 runs 14 residues. In DNA form, the CDR3 reads TGTGCCAGCAACGCAGGGGGGGGAAACACTGAAGCTTTCTTT. Translation: CASNAGGGNTEAFF.

This sequence joins TRBV2 and TRBJ2-7; D unresolved. Germline V lookup: CDR1 SNHLY, CDR2 FYNNEI. The CDR3 spans 14 residues. V shed 11 bases and J shed 2 bases, with 19 bases lying between them. This chain's CDR3 is CARSSSGPTYEQYF. In nucleotides, the CDR3 is TGTGCCCGATCCTCCTCGGGTCCAACCTACGAGCAGTACTTC.